This TCR beta chain is drawn from a study of T cell responses to AZD1222 COVID-19 vaccine. Assay: immunoSEQ multiplex PCR; the TCRdb copy retains only in-frame clones and omits some. This sample yields 120,000 or so clones, of which 80% to 95% are seen a single time; 7.9% belongs to the top ten. Study findings and constraints: The donor group comprised mostly white British people and more females; the analysis possibly underestimated clonal diversity. Repertoire sampling was restricted to post-peak T cell response timepoints. Distributed over spike, vaccine-associated CD4 TCRs predominated at 160-218 and 743-854.

Points on this clone: Its antigen is not known.

CDR1 is SNHLY, CDR2 FYNNEI, per germline. Trimming left V 3 bases short and J 5 bases short, with 12 bases between. The CDR3 is 14 amino acids. The chain combines TRBV2 with TRBJ2-3; TRBD2 is a possible D gene (7 bases). This specimen consisted of peripheral blood, obtained 28 days after the second AZD1222 dose. This TCR came from an adult who received the AZD1222 COVID-19 vaccine. Here the CDR3 reads CASSDGGGGDTQYF. CDR3 nucleotides: TGTGCCAGCAGTGACGGGGGCGGGGGAGATACGCAGTATTTT.